One T cell receptor (beta chain) is described in this entry. This CDR3 contains 15 residues. V lost 8 bases and J lost 6; bases outside the gene matches: 13. The germline CDR1 and CDR2 sequences are SEHNR and FQNEAQ (reference sequence). The data originate from a study of regulatory T cells in long-lasting Graves disease. In building TCR beta libraries, iRepertoire HTBI primers were used together with Arm-PCR of CDR3 regions. MiXCR was run by TCRdb on the multiplex PCR reads, yielding one entry per CDR3 protein. Seen here are approximately 440,000 distinct CDR3 sequences, around 20% observed once, and the top ten hold approximately 25%. Documented time point: persistent/refractory GD, antithyroid drugs over 5 years with positive TRAb. There was RNA extracted from PBMCs, and the TCR library was made from it.

The chain has TRBV7-9 and TRBJ2-5; 9 nucleotides agree with TRBD1. This TCR came from a female donor with Graves disease. The sequenced sample was peripheral blood mononuclear cells (PBMCs), obtained when the disease was refractory, from a patient treated with antithyroid drugs. CDR3: CASFSTGGTGQTQYF. Written as DNA, the CDR3 is TGTGCCAGCTTTTCCACAGGGGGCACGGGACAGACCCAGTACTTC.